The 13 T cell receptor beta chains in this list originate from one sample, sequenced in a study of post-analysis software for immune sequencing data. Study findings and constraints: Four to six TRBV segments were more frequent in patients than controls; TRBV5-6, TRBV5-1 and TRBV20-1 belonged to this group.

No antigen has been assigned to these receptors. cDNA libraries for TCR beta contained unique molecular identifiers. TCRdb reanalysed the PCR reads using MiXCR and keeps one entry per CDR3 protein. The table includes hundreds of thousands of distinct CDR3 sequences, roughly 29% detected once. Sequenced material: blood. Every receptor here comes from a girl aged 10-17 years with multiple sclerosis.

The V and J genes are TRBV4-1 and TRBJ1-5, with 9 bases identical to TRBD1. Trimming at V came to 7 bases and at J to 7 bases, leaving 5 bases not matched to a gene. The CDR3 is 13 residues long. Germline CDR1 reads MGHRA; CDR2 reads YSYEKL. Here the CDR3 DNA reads TGCGCCAGCACGCCCGGGACAGGGCAGCCCCAGCATTTT. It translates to CASTPGTGQPQHF.

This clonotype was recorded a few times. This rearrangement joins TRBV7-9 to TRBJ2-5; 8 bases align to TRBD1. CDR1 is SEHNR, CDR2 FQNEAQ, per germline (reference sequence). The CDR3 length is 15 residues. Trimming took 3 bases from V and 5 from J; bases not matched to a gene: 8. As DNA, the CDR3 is TGTGCCAGCAGCTTGGGCAGGGGGCGTCGGGAGACCCAGTACTTC. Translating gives CASSLGRGRRETQYF.

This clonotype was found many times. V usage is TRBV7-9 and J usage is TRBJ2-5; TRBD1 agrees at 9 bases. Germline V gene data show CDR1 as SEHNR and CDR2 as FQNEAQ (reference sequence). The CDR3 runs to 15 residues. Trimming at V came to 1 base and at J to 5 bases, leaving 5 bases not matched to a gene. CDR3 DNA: TGTGCCAGCAGCTTAGGCACAGGGGGCCGGGAGACCCAGTACTTC. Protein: CASSLGTGGRETQYF.

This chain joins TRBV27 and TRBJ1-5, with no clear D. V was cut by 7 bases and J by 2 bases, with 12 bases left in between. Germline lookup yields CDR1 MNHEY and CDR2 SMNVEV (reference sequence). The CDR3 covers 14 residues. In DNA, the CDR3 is TGTGCCAGCACGAGGAAATTCGGCAATCAGCCCCAGCATTTT. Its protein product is CASTRKFGNQPQHF.

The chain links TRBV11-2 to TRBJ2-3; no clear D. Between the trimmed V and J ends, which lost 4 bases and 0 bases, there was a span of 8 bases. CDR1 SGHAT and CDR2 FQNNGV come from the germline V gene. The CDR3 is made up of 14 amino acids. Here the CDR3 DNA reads TGTGCCAGCAGCTCCCCAGCTAGCACAGATACGCAGTATTTT. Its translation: CASSSPASTDTQYF.

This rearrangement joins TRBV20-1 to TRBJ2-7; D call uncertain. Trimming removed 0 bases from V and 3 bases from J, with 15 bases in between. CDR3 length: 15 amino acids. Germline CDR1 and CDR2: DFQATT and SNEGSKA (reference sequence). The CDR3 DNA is TGCAGTGCTAGAGACGGGCCGCTCCGCATCTACGAGCAGTACTTC. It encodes CSARDGPLRIYEQYF.

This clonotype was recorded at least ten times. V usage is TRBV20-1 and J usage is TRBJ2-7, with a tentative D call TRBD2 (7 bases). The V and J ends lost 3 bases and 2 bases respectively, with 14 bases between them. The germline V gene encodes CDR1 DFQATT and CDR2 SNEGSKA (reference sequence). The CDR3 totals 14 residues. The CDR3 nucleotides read TGCAGTGCTAGGGGCGGGGGCCTCACCTACGAGCAGTACTTC. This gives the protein CSARGGGLTYEQYF.

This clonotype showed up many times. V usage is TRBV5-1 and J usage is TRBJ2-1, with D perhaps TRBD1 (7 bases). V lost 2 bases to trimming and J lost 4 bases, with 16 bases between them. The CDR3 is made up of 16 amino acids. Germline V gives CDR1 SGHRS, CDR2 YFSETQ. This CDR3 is CASSFNEAGQYNEQFF. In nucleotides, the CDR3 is TGCGCCAGCAGCTTTAATGAGGCGGGACAGTACAATGAGCAGTTCTTC.

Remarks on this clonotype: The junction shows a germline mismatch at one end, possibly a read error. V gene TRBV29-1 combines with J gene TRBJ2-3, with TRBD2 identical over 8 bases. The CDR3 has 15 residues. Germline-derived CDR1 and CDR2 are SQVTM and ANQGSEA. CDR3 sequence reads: CNVEFLAGRTDTQYF. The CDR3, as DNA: TGCAACGTTGAATTTCTAGCGGGTCGCACAGATACGCAGTATTTT.

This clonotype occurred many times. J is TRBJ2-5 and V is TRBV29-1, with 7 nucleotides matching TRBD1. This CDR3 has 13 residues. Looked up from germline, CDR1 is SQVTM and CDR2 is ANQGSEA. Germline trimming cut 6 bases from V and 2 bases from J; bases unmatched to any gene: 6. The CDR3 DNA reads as TGCAGCGTGGACCGGGACAGACAAGAGACCCAGTACTTC. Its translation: CSVDRDRQETQYF.

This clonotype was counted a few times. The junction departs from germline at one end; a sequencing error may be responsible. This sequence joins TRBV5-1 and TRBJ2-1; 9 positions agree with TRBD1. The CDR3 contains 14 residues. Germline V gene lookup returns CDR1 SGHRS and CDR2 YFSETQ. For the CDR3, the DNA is TGCGCCAGCAACTTGGGGACAGGGAACAATGAGCAGTTCTTC. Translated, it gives CASNLGTGNNEQFF.

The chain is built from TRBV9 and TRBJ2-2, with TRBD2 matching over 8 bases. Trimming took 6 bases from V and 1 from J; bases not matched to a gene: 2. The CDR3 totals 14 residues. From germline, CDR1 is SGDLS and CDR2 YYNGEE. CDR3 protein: CASTGTRNTGELFF. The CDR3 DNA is TGTGCCAGCACGGGGACTAGGAACACCGGGGAGCTGTTTTTT.

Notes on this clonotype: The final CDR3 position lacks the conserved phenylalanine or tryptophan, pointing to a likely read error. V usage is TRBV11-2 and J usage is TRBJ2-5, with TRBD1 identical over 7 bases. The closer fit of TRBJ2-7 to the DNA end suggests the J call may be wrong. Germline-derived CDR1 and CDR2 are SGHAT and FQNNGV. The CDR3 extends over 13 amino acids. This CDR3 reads CASSFTGVHEQYC. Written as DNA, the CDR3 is TGTGCCAGCAGCTTCACAGGGGTTCACGAGCAGTACTGC.